These 25 T cell receptor beta chains share one sample of origin, sequenced in a study of CD8+ T cells in alopecia areata. RNA was extracted and reverse transcribed into cDNA as the sequencing template. Sequencing used immunoSEQ multiplex PCR; TCRdb keeps in-frame clones, though not all of them. The sample consists of tens of thousands of clones, 55% to 75% of them appearing once. This specimen consisted of CD8+ T cells sorted from blood, obtained at week 0. Receptors originate from a human donor with alopecia areata.

This rearrangement joins TRBV25-1 to TRBJ2-1, with TRBD2 as a possible D gene (5 bases). Germline lookup yields CDR1 MGHDK and CDR2 SYGVNS. The CDR3 is made up of 15 amino acids. V lost 0 bases, J lost 6 bases, and 12 bases lay in between. The CDR3, as DNA: TGTGCCAGCAGTGAATATCGGGCTAGCCGCAATGAGCAGTTCTTC. It codes for CASSEYRASRNEQFF.

The chain uses TRBV4-3 and TRBJ2-2; D uncertain. The CDR3 runs to 14 residues. Trimming pared 0 bases from V and 0 bases from J, leaving 2 bases between. Germline-derived CDR1 and CDR2 are LGHNA and YSLEER. CDR3 amino acids: CASSQDTNTGELFF. CDR3 coding DNA: TGCGCCAGCAGCCAAGACACGAACACCGGGGAGCTGTTTTTT.

The genes are TRBV5-1 and TRBJ2-1, with 9 bases identical to TRBD2. Germline CDR1 reads SGHRS; CDR2 reads YFSETQ. This CDR3 spans 14 amino acids. With V trimmed by 3 bases and J by 5 bases, 3 bases remained unmatched. This CDR3 is CASSWTSDDNEQFF. CDR3 sequence (DNA): TGCGCCAGCAGCTGGACTAGCGATGACAATGAGCAGTTCTTC.

This clone came up once. This sequence joins TRBV27 and TRBJ1-1, with D maybe TRBD1 (5 bases). CDR1 MNHEY and CDR2 SMNVEV come from the germline V gene (reference sequence). The V and J ends lost 5 bases and 1 base respectively, with 11 bases between them. The CDR3 has 14 amino acids. CDR3 sequence (DNA): TGTGCCAGCAGTCAAGGGACGGCGAACACTGAAGCTTTCTTT. Translating gives CASSQGTANTEAFF.

In this sample, this clone turned up a few times. J is TRBJ1-2 and V is TRBV29-1, with 8 bases identical to TRBD1. The CDR3 is made up of 15 amino acids. Trimming removed 0 bases from V and 8 bases from J; junction bases left unmatched: 11. Germline CDR1 is SQVTM and CDR2 is ANQGSEA. The CDR3: CSVEDEDRAGFGYTF. CDR3 sequence (DNA): TGCAGCGTTGAAGACGAGGACAGGGCGGGGTTCGGCTACACCTTC.

This chain uses TRBV4-1 with TRBJ2-7; tentatively, D is TRBD1 (6 bases). From germline, CDR1 is MGHRA and CDR2 YSYEKL. The CDR3 runs 13 residues. V dropped 5 bases and J dropped 3 bases, with 11 bases sitting between them. In DNA form, the CDR3 reads TGCGCCAGCAGCTTCAGACAGGACTACGAGCAGTACTTC. As protein: CASSFRQDYEQYF.

The chain has TRBV27 and TRBJ1-1, with 12 bases lining up with TRBD1. The germline gives CDR1 MNHEY, CDR2 SMNVEV (reference sequence). V lost 3 bases, J lost 4 bases, and 6 bases stayed unmatched. The CDR3 has 16 amino acids. The CDR3 DNA follows: TGTGCCAGCAGTTTCGGGACAGGGGGCGGGACCACTGAAGCTTTCTTT. It specifies CASSFGTGGGTTEAFF.

The V and J genes are TRBV29-1 and TRBJ2-2; a possible D gene is TRBD1 (6 bases). The V end lost 2 bases, the J end lost 7 bases, and 17 bases lay between the germline ends. The CDR3 has 15 amino acids. The germline CDR1 and CDR2 sequences are SQVTM and ANQGSEA. The CDR3 DNA is TGCAGCGTTGAATCGGCAACAGGGTGGAACGGGGAGCTGTTTTTT. Its translation is CSVESATGWNGELFF.

V gene TRBV7-9 combines with J gene TRBJ1-1; D gene ambiguous. V lost 5 bases and J 8 bases, leaving 9 bases between the germline ends. The CDR3 contains 11 residues. Germline V CDR1 and CDR2: SEHNR, FQNEAQ (reference sequence). In DNA, the CDR3 is TGTGCCAGCAGCCCCTCACGAGAAGCTTTCTTT. As protein: CASSPSREAFF.

The CDR3 here is CATREGSSYEQYF. The CDR3 nucleotides are TGTGCCACCAGAGAGGGGAGCTCCTACGAGCAGTACTTC. The chain couples TRBV15 to TRBJ2-7, with D perhaps being TRBD1 or TRBD2 (5 bases each). Trimming removed 6 bases at V and 0 bases at J, with 9 bases between. The CDR3 is 13 residues long. Per germline, CDR1 LNHNV and CDR2 YYDKDF (reference sequence).

There are a few counts of this clone. The J gene is TRBJ2-1, the V gene TRBV28; perhaps TRBD2 as D (5 bases). CDR3 length equals 14 residues. Trimming left V 5 bases short and J 6 bases short, with 14 bases between. CDR1 is MDHEN and CDR2 is SYDVKM in the germline V gene. CDR3 coding DNA: TGTGCCAGCAGTCCGGGAACCGAGACCAATGAGCAGTTCTTC. It yields the protein CASSPGTETNEQFF.

This clone appeared a few times. The V call is TRBV15, the J call TRBJ2-7; 7 bases are shared with TRBD1. Trimming removed 8 bases from V and 2 bases from J; junction bases left unmatched: 6. From germline, CDR1 is LNHNV and CDR2 YYDKDF (reference sequence). The CDR3 covers 13 residues. The CDR3 sequence is CATSGDRTYEQYF. The DNA of the CDR3 is TGTGCCACCTCAGGGGACAGAACCTACGAGCAGTACTTC.

The chain is built from TRBV6-5 and TRBJ2-3; possibly TRBD2 for D (5 bases). The CDR3 is made up of 16 amino acids. In germline, CDR1 is MNHEY, CDR2 SVGAGI. Trimming pared 0 bases from V and 4 bases from J, leaving 14 bases between. CDR3 loop: CASSYSKNLASDTQYF. CDR3 in DNA: TGTGCCAGCAGTTACTCGAAGAATCTAGCCTCAGATACGCAGTATTTT.

The chain uses TRBV15 and TRBJ1-1, with 9 bases fitting TRBD1. The CDR3 extends over 14 amino acids. J was trimmed by 6 bases and V by 4 bases; bases with no gene match: 6. CDR1 and CDR2 from the germline V gene are LNHNV and YYDKDF (reference sequence). Here the CDR3 reads CATSTGTGSAEAFF. DNA for the CDR3: TGTGCCACCAGCACCGGGACAGGGTCTGCTGAAGCTTTCTTT.

The rearrangement joins TRBV27 to TRBJ1-1, with D maybe TRBD1 (5 bases). In germline, CDR1 is MNHEY, CDR2 SMNVEV (reference sequence). V dropped 4 bases and J dropped 10 bases, with 10 bases sitting between them. This CDR3 comprises 11 residues. This CDR3 reads CASSSGVGAFF. CDR3 sequence (DNA): TGTGCCAGCAGTTCGGGGGTCGGAGCTTTCTTT.

This clone has more than one count but fewer than ten. This CDR3 reads CASSEGPLSYEQYF. The CDR3 DNA reads as TGTGCCAGCAGTGAAGGTCCCCTCTCCTACGAGCAGTACTTC. This chain connects TRBV2 to TRBJ2-5; D remains unclear. The better agreement between TRBJ2-7 and the DNA end casts doubt on the J call. Germline V CDR1 and CDR2: SNHLY, FYNNEI. The CDR3 is made up of 14 amino acids.

The rearrangement joins TRBV7-9 to TRBJ1-1; tentative D call: TRBD1 (6 bases). The CDR3 length is 15 residues. The germline V and J ends were trimmed by 4 bases and 0 bases, with 12 bases remaining between them. From germline, CDR1 is SEHNR and CDR2 FQNEAQ (reference sequence). CDR3 sequence reads: CASSSRDNMNTEAFF. CDR3 nucleotide sequence: TGTGCCAGCAGCTCCCGGGACAACATGAACACTGAAGCTTTCTTT.

The rearrangement joins TRBV5-1 to TRBJ1-3, with 7 nucleotides matching TRBD1. The length of the CDR3 is 16 residues. V shed 4 bases and J 0 bases; nucleotides not matched to a gene: 7. Germline CDR1 is SGHRS and CDR2 is YFSETQ. DNA of the CDR3: TGCGCCAGCAGCCACTTCGGACAGGCCTCTGGAAACACCATATATTTT. It specifies CASSHFGQASGNTIYF.

A single count supports this clone. V and J are TRBV7-3 and TRBJ2-1; D call uncertain. This CDR3 comprises 16 residues. The germline gives CDR1 SGHTA, CDR2 FQGTGA. V gave up 5 bases and J gave up 2 bases, with 16 bases separating them. This CDR3 is CASSREASYAYNEQFF. The CDR3 DNA sequence: TGTGCCAGCAGCAGAGAAGCGTCTTACGCCTACAATGAGCAGTTCTTC.

This clone was found a few times. The chain is built from TRBV5-4 and TRBJ1-1; possibly TRBD1 for D (5 bases). Germline CDR1 reads SGHNT; CDR2 reads YYREEE (reference sequence). V lost 4 bases and J 2 bases, leaving 12 bases between the germline ends. This CDR3 has 14 amino acids. Here the CDR3 reads CASSTRDLNTEAFF. CDR3 coding DNA: TGTGCCAGCAGCACCCGGGACCTAAACACTGAAGCTTTCTTT.

V and J are TRBV5-6 and TRBJ1-1; D is possibly TRBD1 (5 bases). CDR1 is SGHDT, CDR2 YYEEEE, per germline. The CDR3 is made up of 14 amino acids. Trimming took off 2 bases at V and 1 base at J, with 9 bases between the two ends. CDR3 nucleotide sequence: TGTGCCAGCAGCTTTGGGACCTCGAACACTGAAGCTTTCTTT. Protein product: CASSFGTSNTEAFF.

The chain recombines TRBV5-1 with TRBJ2-7; no clear D. The CDR3 extends over 13 amino acids. V was clipped by 0 bases and J by 2 bases, with 6 bases between them. Germline V gives CDR1 SGHRS, CDR2 YFSETQ. CDR3 loop: CASSLVGPYEQYF. Here the CDR3 DNA reads TGCGCCAGCAGCTTGGTCGGACCCTACGAGCAGTACTTC.

This chain joins TRBV4-1 and TRBJ1-5, with D possibly TRBD1 on 6 matching bases. The CDR3 extends over 15 amino acids. V was clipped by 3 bases and J by 5 bases, with 14 bases between them. From germline, CDR1 is MGHRA and CDR2 YSYEKL. CDR3 in DNA: TGCGCCAGCAGCCATTTGGTACAGGGCGATCAGCCCCAGCATTTT. Translating gives CASSHLVQGDQPQHF.

The V and J genes are TRBV28 and TRBJ2-3, with 7 bases matching TRBD2. V was pared by 6 bases and J by 4 bases, with 7 bases of the junction left unmatched. The CDR3 is made up of 14 amino acids. Germline assignment: CDR1 MDHEN and CDR2 SYDVKM. The CDR3 DNA reads TGTGCCAGCAGCCTTGACCGGGGGGCAGATACGCAGTATTTT. As protein: CASSLDRGADTQYF. The full variable domain, in which reference TRBV28 and TRBJ2-3 provide the parts outside the CDR3, is DVKVTQSSRYLVKRTGEKVFLECVQDMDHENMFWYRQDPGLGLRLIYFSYDVKMKEKGDIPEGYSVSREKKERFSLILESASTNQTSMYLCASSLDRGADTQYFGPGTRLTVL.

This chain uses TRBV27 with TRBJ2-3; D gene ambiguous. V dropped 2 bases and J dropped 5 bases, with 5 bases sitting between them. Germline V CDR1 and CDR2: MNHEY, SMNVEV (reference sequence). CDR3 length equals 12 residues. CDR3 sequence (DNA): TGTGCCAGCAGTTTACGGCAAGATACGCAGTATTTT. Translating gives CASSLRQDTQYF.